Listed below are T cell receptor beta chains from one sample, sequenced in a study of shared clonotypes between healthy human individuals. Assay: immunoSEQ multiplex PCR; the TCRdb copy retains only in-frame clones and omits some. The table lists 2 million to 2.5 million clones, about 95% of them singletons. The sequenced sample was naive CD8+ T cells sorted from blood. The receptor set was obtained from a man between 18 and 35 years old in good health. The CDR3 runs from the conserved cysteine through the conserved F or W. The D gene is left open where the match is weak. Some rows have no size entry. The others give once, few or many, or a class for an expanded clone.

d_gene,j_gene,v_gene,abundance,CDR3aa,CDR3nt
TRBD1,TRBJ1-1,TRBV5-1,once,CASSSRTGNTEAFF,TGCGCCAGCAGCTCAAGGACAGGGAACACTGAAGCTTTCTTT
TRBD1,TRBJ1-2,TRBV6-5,-,CASSPQGDYGYTF,TGTGCCAGCAGCCCGCAGGGGGACTATGGCTACACCTTC
-,TRBJ1-5,TRBV6-5,once,CASSLRGPGQPQHF,TGTGCCAGCAGTCTACGGGGGCCAGGTCAGCCCCAGCATTTT
TRBD2,TRBJ2-7,TRBV5-8,-,CASSFASPLAGEGEQYF,TGTGCCAGCAGCTTTGCGAGTCCTCTAGCGGGAGAAGGTGAGCAGTACTTC
-,TRBJ2-3,TRBV6-1,-,CAINPGFIITDTQYF,TGTGCCATAAACCCGGGGTTTATTATCACAGATACGCAGTATTTT
-,TRBJ1-5,TRBV28,-,CAAGSDDNQPQHF,TGTGCCGCAGGGAGCGACGACAATCAGCCCCAGCATTTT
-,TRBJ1-1,TRBV12-5,-,CASGLEPWGERAFF,TGTGCTAGTGGTTTGGAACCCTGGGGGGAACGGGCTTTCTTT
-,TRBJ1-2,TRBV6-1,-,CASSEWDNILWCSYGYTF,TGTGCCAGCAGTGAATGGGACAATATCCTTTGGTGTTCCTATGGCTACACCTTC
-,TRBJ1-3,TRBV5-1,-,CASSLFWNTIYF,TGCGCCAGCAGCTTGTTTTGGAACACCATATATTTT
-,TRBJ2-1,TRBV28,-,CASSFRRSSYNEQFF,TGTGCCAGCAGTTTCCGGAGAAGCTCCTACAATGAGCAGTTCTTC
TRBD1,TRBJ2-7,TRBV4-1,once,CASSHTTGGYEQYF,TGCGCCAGCAGCCACACGACAGGGGGCTACGAGCAGTACTTC
-,TRBJ2-1,TRBV4-1,-,CASSVRESILGEQFF,TGCGCCAGCAGCGTAAGGGAGTCCATCCTCGGGGAGCAGTTCTTC
-,TRBJ2-7,TRBV23-1,-,CASSQPGPEPYEQYF,TGCGCCAGCAGTCAACCGGGTCCTGAGCCCTACGAGCAGTACTTC
-,TRBJ2-7,TRBV28,-,CASSISYEQYF,TGTGCCAGCAGTATCTCCTACGAGCAGTACTTC
TRBD1,TRBJ2-7,TRBV6-5,few,CASSYGTGGTYEQYF,TGTGCCAGCAGTTACGGGACAGGGGGGACCTACGAGCAGTACTTC
TRBD2,TRBJ2-1,TRBV2,-,CASSEAGGPQYNEQFF,TGTGCCAGCAGTGAGGCGGGGGGGCCGCAGTACAATGAGCAGTTCTTC
-,TRBJ2-3,TRBV7-6,-,CASSWGGGTDTQYF,TGTGCCAGCAGCTGGGGCGGAGGCACAGATACGCAGTATTTT
-,TRBJ1-6,TRBV2,-,CASSGTGSGSPLHF,TGTGCCAGCAGTGGAACAGGGTCGGGATCACCCCTCCACTTT
-,TRBJ2-5,TRBV6-5,-,CASSFMTGFMEETQYF,TGTGCCAGCAGTTTTATGACAGGTTTTATGGAAGAGACCCAGTACTTC
-,TRBJ2-7,TRBV4-1,-,CASSPEPLYEQYF,TGCGCCAGCAGCCCCGAACCGCTCTACGAGCAGTACTTC
TRBD1,TRBJ2-2,TRBV7-9,once,CASSPAGQGNTGELFF,TGTGCCAGCAGCCCCGCGGGACAGGGAAACACCGGGGAGCTGTTTTTT
-,TRBJ1-2,TRBV5-5,-,CASSLGRDYGYTF,TGTGCCAGCAGCTTGGGCAGGGACTATGGCTACACCTTC
TRBD2,TRBJ2-7,TRBV6-1,-,CASSETGTMIYEQYF,TGTGCCAGCAGTGAAACCGGGACTATGATCTACGAGCAGTACTTC
-,TRBJ2-7,TRBV6-5,once,CASSPPEGIYEQYF,TGTGCCAGCAGTCCGCCGGAGGGTATCTACGAGCAGTACTTC
-,TRBJ2-7,TRBV13,-,CASSPAWDTAYEQYF,TGTGCCAGCAGCCCGGCCTGGGACACCGCCTACGAGCAGTACTTC
-,TRBJ2-7,TRBV18,-,CASSPTGYEQYF,TGTGCCAGCTCACCAACAGGGTACGAGCAGTACTTC
-,TRBJ1-5,TRBV25-1,-,CASSDWLGQPQHF,TGTGCCAGCAGTGATTGGCTGGGACAGCCCCAGCATTTT
-,TRBJ2-5,TRBV7-9,-,CASSSQQGREETQYF,TGTGCCAGCAGCTCCCAACAGGGAAGAGAAGAGACCCAGTACTTC
TRBD1,TRBJ2-2,TRBV4-3,-,CASSQDLTYRGQRLGNTGELFF,TGCGCCAGCAGCCAAGATCTGACCTACAGGGGGCAGCGGCTCGGGAACACCGGGGAGCTGTTTTTT
-,TRBJ2-7,TRBV4-1,-,CASSQEYGVGYEQYF,TGCGCCAGCAGCCAGGAATACGGGGTGGGGTACGAGCAGTACTTC
TRBD1,TRBJ2-3,TRBV6-5,-,CASSLDRGSTDTQYF,TGTGCCAGCAGCCTGGACAGGGGTAGCACAGATACGCAGTATTTT
TRBD1,TRBJ2-2,TRBV6-1,-,CASSALWDRPGELFF,TGTGCCAGCAGTGCCCTATGGGACAGGCCCGGGGAGCTGTTTTTT
TRBD1,TRBJ1-2,TRBV4-3,-,CASSQDYARQGAKGYTF,TGCGCCAGCAGCCAAGATTATGCGCGACAGGGGGCGAAAGGCTACACCTTC
-,TRBJ1-2,TRBV5-4,-,CASSATGPGGYTF,TGTGCCAGCAGCGCGACAGGTCCGGGTGGCTACACCTTC
-,TRBJ2-1,TRBV4-1,-,CASSQVAPVEQFF,TGCGCCAGCAGCCAAGTCGCTCCGGTTGAGCAGTTCTTC
TRBD1,TRBJ1-1,TRBV9,-,CASSPWDSGGTEAFF,TGTGCCAGCAGCCCCTGGGACAGTGGGGGAACTGAAGCTTTCTTT
-,TRBJ1-2,TRBV4-1,-,CASSQDWGGENYGYTF,TGCGCCAGCAGCCAAGATTGGGGGGGAGAGAACTATGGCTACACTTTC
TRBD1,TRBJ2-7,TRBV15,-,CATSFGQGGYEQYF,TGTGCCACCAGCTTCGGACAGGGAGGCTACGAGCAGTACTTC
TRBD2,TRBJ2-5,TRBV7-9,-,CASSLGLAGTQYF,TGTGCCAGCAGCTTGGGACTAGCGGGGACCCAGTACTTC
-,TRBJ2-3,TRBV5-4,-,CASSSSAEPTDTQYF,TGTGCCAGCAGCTCCTCAGCGGAGCCCACAGATACGCAGTATTTT
-,TRBJ2-3,TRBV4-1,-,CASSQDNGGDTQYF,TGCGCCAGCAGCCAAGATAATGGGGGAGATACGCAGTATTTT
-,TRBJ1-2,TRBV14,-,CASSHSTLREPNYGYTF,TGTGCCAGCAGCCACTCAACACTAAGGGAACCTAACTATGGCTACACCTTC
-,TRBJ1-1,TRBV2,-,CASSEGAGLNPEAFF,TGTGCCAGCAGTGAGGGGGCAGGGTTGAATCCTGAAGCTTTCTTT
-,TRBJ2-1,TRBV7-9,-,CASSFSNNNEQFF,TGTGCCAGCAGCTTTTCGAACAACAATGAGCAGTTCTTC
TRBD1,TRBJ2-3,TRBV19,-,CASSLGQGGGDTQYF,TGTGCCAGTAGTCTAGGACAGGGAGGTGGAGATACGCAGTATTTT
-,TRBJ2-3,TRBV27,once,CASSSRSVTDTQYF,TGTGCCAGCTCCTCGAGGTCAGTCACAGATACGCAGTATTTT
TRBD1,TRBJ1-2,TRBV6-5,-,CASRIAGTGNGYTF,TGTGCCAGCAGAATCGCCGGGACAGGGAATGGCTACACCTTC
TRBD2,TRBJ2-1,TRBV6-5,-,CASSYGSGVFYNEQFF,TGTGCCAGCAGTTACGGTAGCGGGGTCTTCTACAATGAGCAGTTCTTC
TRBD1,TRBJ2-7,TRBV4-1,-,CASSQGDRAVDEQYF,TGCGCCAGCAGCCAAGGGGACAGGGCGGTCGACGAGCAGTACTTC
TRBD2,TRBJ2-7,TRBV5-4,once,CASSLAGREQYF,TGTGCCAGCAGCCTAGCGGGACGGGAGCAGTACTTC
TRBD1,TRBJ2-7,TRBV9,-,CASSVGQGASYEQYF,TGTGCCAGCAGCGTCGGACAGGGGGCATCCTACGAGCAGTACTTC
-,TRBJ1-5,TRBV7-9,-,CASSLAPGQPQHF,TGTGCCAGCAGCTTAGCGCCAGGGCAGCCCCAGCATTTT
-,TRBJ1-5,TRBV7-9,-,CASSLTGQPQHF,TGTGCCAGCAGCTTAACTGGTCAGCCCCAGCATTTT